This T cell receptor beta chain was sequenced for a study of T cells after yellow fever vaccination. 5'RACE template switching added a universal primer site and UMIs to TCR cDNA. Using its own MiXCR run on the 5' RACE reads, TCRdb lists one record per CDR3 protein. The table has some 300,000 distinct CDR3 sequences, 7.5% to 9.5% seen once; the top ten hold approximately 3.5%. This clonotype has ten or more counts. The antigen is not known. The length of the CDR3 is 13 residues. With 5 bases removed from V and 11 bases from J, the gap between germline ends came to 17 bases. Study-level findings and limits: Abundant clonotypes (contaminants from the bulk population) could be present in FACS-sorted repertoires. Of the clonotypes, a small share occurred in both CD4 and CD8 compartments. Peaking on day 5 versus 15, the secondary response was faster but weaker.

The sequence was obtained from a man aged 18-30 years who received the YFV17D yellow fever vaccine. The chain links TRBV12-3 or TRBV12-4 to TRBJ2-3, with D possibly called TRBD1 or TRBD2 (5 bases each). The sequencing here drew on CD4+ T cells sorted from PBMCs, taken 5 days after the yellow fever booster vaccination. The CDR3 nucleotides are TGTGCCAGCAGTGGGACGGTCCCGATAGGGCAGTATTTT. Its translation is CASSGTVPIGQYF.